Each of the 16 T cell receptor beta chains below was sequenced from the same sample in a study of OX40 agonist ivuxolimab in advanced cancers. Sequencing used immunoSEQ multiplex PCR; TCRdb keeps in-frame clones, though not all of them. The sample holds tens of thousands of clones, around 94% seen once. The specimen was CD4+ or CD8+ T cells sorted from blood, collected in a trial of the OX40 agonist ivuxolimab. The origin of the receptors is an adult with an advanced solid tumor such as melanoma, head and neck, liver or kidney cancer.

The V and J genes are TRBV4-1 and TRBJ2-7; D might be TRBD1 (6 bases). The CDR3 runs to 15 residues. CDR1 MGHRA and CDR2 YSYEKL come from the germline V gene. V lost 3 bases and J lost 3, with 15 bases in between. CDR3 sequence: CASSQLQGIGYEQYF. The CDR3 nucleotides are TGCGCCAGCAGCCAGCTACAGGGTATCGGCTACGAGCAGTACTTC.

This chain connects TRBV28 to TRBJ2-7, with TRBD1 identical over 9 bases. V was pared by 6 bases and J by 4 bases, with 7 bases of the junction left unmatched. Germline V gene sequence: CDR1 MDHEN, CDR2 SYDVKM. The CDR3 runs to 14 residues. The CDR3 DNA follows: TGTGCCAGCAGGGTGACAGGGGGTGGGTACGAGCAGTACTTC. This encodes CASRVTGGGYEQYF.

The rearrangement uses TRBV6-5 and TRBJ2-1; D gene ambiguous. The V end lost 1 base, the J end lost 7 bases, and 17 bases lay between the germline ends. The CDR3 is made up of 16 amino acids. Germline V lookup: CDR1 MNHEY, CDR2 SVGAGI. The CDR3: CASSYWQTKMSNEQFF. CDR3 sequence (DNA): TGTGCCAGCAGTTACTGGCAGACCAAAATGTCGAATGAGCAGTTCTTC.

The rearrangement joins TRBV25-1 to TRBJ1-2; D is uncertain. The CDR3 is made up of 10 amino acids. The ends were cut back, 8 bases at V and 1 base at J, with 2 bases in the middle. Looked up from germline, CDR1 is MGHDK and CDR2 is SYGVNS. Written as DNA, the CDR3 is TGTGCCAGCGGTAACTATGGCTACACCTTC. Amino acid sequence: CASGNYGYTF.

The rearrangement links TRBV6-5 to TRBJ2-7, with a tentative D call TRBD1 (5 bases). Trimming stripped 8 bases from V and 4 bases from J, with 18 bases between. The germline V gene encodes CDR1 MNHEY and CDR2 SVGAGI. CDR3 size: 14 residues. The CDR3 DNA sequence: TGTGCCAGCGGGGCCTCGTCCCTTCATTACGAGCAGTACTTC. Protein product: CASGASSLHYEQYF.

The chain employs TRBV4-1 and TRBJ2-3; D ambiguous. The germline V gene has CDR1 MGHRA and CDR2 YSYEKL. Trimming left V 0 bases short and J 2 bases short, with 15 bases between. There are 17 residues in the CDR3. CDR3 region: CASSQEGPAPVTDTQYF. The CDR3 region has the DNA TGCGCCAGCAGCCAAGAGGGTCCAGCTCCCGTCACAGATACGCAGTATTTT.

V is TRBV5-1 and J is TRBJ2-7; the D is unclear. The V end was cut by 0 bases, the J end by 0 bases, with 10 bases between. CDR3 size: 15 residues. Germline lookup yields CDR1 SGHRS and CDR2 YFSETQ. The CDR3: CASSLALGISYEQYF. The CDR3, as DNA: TGCGCCAGCAGCTTGGCCTTGGGGATCTCCTACGAGCAGTACTTC.

This clone was picked up one time. The V call is TRBV16, the J call TRBJ1-2, with no clear D. CDR1 and CDR2 (germline): KGHSY, FQNENV. CDR3 length: 15 amino acids. V lost 1 base, J lost 3 bases, and 12 bases lay in between. In DNA, the CDR3 is TGTGCCAGCAGCCAATTCAGGCTATCCGACTATGGCTACACCTTC. Residues: CASSQFRLSDYGYTF.

The rearrangement uses TRBV9 and TRBJ2-7, with 9 bases aligning to TRBD1. Looked up from germline, CDR1 is SGDLS and CDR2 is YYNGEE. There are 14 residues in the CDR3. The V segment lost 4 bases and the J segment 2 bases; nucleotides outside the gene matches: 4. As DNA, the CDR3 is TGTGCCAGCAGCTCCGGACAGGGGCCCTACGAGCAGTACTTC. It translates to CASSSGQGPYEQYF.

This chain connects TRBV7-3 to TRBJ1-1; D is perhaps TRBD1 (5 bases). Germline CDR1 reads SGHTA; CDR2 reads FQGTGA. V lost 5 bases and J lost 4, with 11 bases in between. The CDR3 sequence is 13 residues long. CDR3 sequence reads: CASSLTGVTEAFF. The CDR3 bases are TGTGCCAGCAGCCTTACAGGAGTCACTGAAGCTTTCTTT.

The CDR3 DNA reads as TGTGCCAGCAGCTTGGACCCAGGGGGTGAATACGAGCAGTACTTC. This sequence encodes CASSLDPGGEYEQYF. The chain links TRBV5-4 to TRBJ2-7; the match to TRBD1 covers 7 bases. Germline lookup yields CDR1 SGHNT and CDR2 YYREEE (reference sequence). CDR3 size: 15 residues. Unmatched junction bases numbered 7, after V lost 0 bases and J lost 4 bases.

The V gene is TRBV28, the J gene TRBJ2-2; 9 nucleotides match TRBD2. J lost 4 bases, V lost 6 bases, and 6 bases had no gene match. The CDR3 is made up of 15 amino acids. Germline V gene data show CDR1 as MDHEN and CDR2 as SYDVKM. The CDR3 loop reads CASSRTSDVTGELFF. The CDR3 nucleotides read TGTGCCAGCAGCAGGACTAGCGATGTCACCGGGGAGCTGTTTTTT. The full variable domain, with the rest looked up from reference TRBV28 and TRBJ2-2, is DVKVTQSSRYLVKRTGEKVFLECVQDMDHENMFWYRQDPGLGLRLIYFSYDVKMKEKGDIPEGYSVSREKKERFSLILESASTNQTSMYLCASSRTSDVTGELFFGEGSRLTVL.

This chain uses TRBV9 with TRBJ2-7; TRBD2 aligns across 14 bases. The V gene end was trimmed by 4 bases and the J gene end by 3 bases; junction bases not matched to a gene: 15. The CDR3 length is 19 residues. Germline assignment: CDR1 SGDLS and CDR2 YYNGEE. CDR3 DNA sequence: TGTGCCAGCAGCCCCCCCCTGGGACTAGCGGGAGAGGTAGGCTACGAGCAGTACTTC. Translated, it gives CASSPPLGLAGEVGYEQYF.

The V call is TRBV28, the J call TRBJ1-2; no clear D gene. The CDR3 has 11 amino acids. The V gene's germline CDR1 is MDHEN and CDR2 SYDVKM. Trimming cost V 7 bases and J 7 bases, with 10 bases left between them. CDR3 sequence: CASKNGSGYTF. The CDR3 DNA is TGTGCCAGCAAGAATGGTTCTGGCTACACCTTC.

The chain joins TRBV2 to TRBJ2-2; D call uncertain. CDR1 SNHLY and CDR2 FYNNEI come from the germline V gene. The CDR3 has 15 residues. Trimming removed 10 bases from V and 1 base from J, with 16 bases in between. Here the CDR3 DNA reads TGTGCCAACAGCCACCCCTGGGGGAACACCGGGGAGCTGTTTTTT. It is translated as CANSHPWGNTGELFF.

The chain recombines TRBV7-9 with TRBJ1-1, with a possible D match to TRBD1 (6 bases). The CDR3 contains 15 residues. V was pared by 5 bases and J by 0 bases, with 13 bases between. Germline V gene lookup returns CDR1 SEHNR and CDR2 FQNEAQ (reference sequence). The CDR3 here is CASSPQTGLNTEAFF. CDR3 in DNA: TGTGCCAGCAGCCCTCAGACAGGCTTGAACACTGAAGCTTTCTTT.